This T cell receptor beta chain was identified during a study of blood T cell repertoires in COVID-19. In the study overall: The samples span acute and convalescent COVID-19 from the United States, Italy and Spain.

The germline V gene encodes CDR1 MNHEY and CDR2 SMNVEV (reference sequence). The ends were cut back, 2 bases at V and 0 bases at J, with 6 bases in the middle. The CDR3 runs to 14 residues. Enrolled through a virtual design, the participants were between 18 and 89 years of age and came from under 30 US areas. Cohorts were determined from participant-reported clinical history. Original processing notes: Amplification from reference gene primers served as the basis for estimated nucleated cell counts. Sequenced by immunoSEQ multiplex PCR; TCRdb stores in-frame clones only, minus some. The V and J calls and clone size are taken from that table; D and trimming were inferred from the DNA. The sample carries 250,000 or so clones, about 87% recorded once. This clone turned up a few times.

The chain combines TRBV27 with TRBJ2-3; D unclear. The source of this sequence is a woman aged 35 to 49 with acute COVID-19. Sequenced: PBMCs or T cells enriched from blood (not recorded which). CDR3 sequence reads: CASSLETSTDTQYF. As DNA, the CDR3 is TGTGCCAGCAGTTTAGAGACTAGCACAGATACGCAGTATTTT.